Listed below are T cell receptor beta chains from one sample, sequenced in a study. Generated by immunoSEQ multiplex PCR, the TCRdb table keeps only in-frame clones and is missing some. The table has some 68,000 clones, around 95% seen once. The specimen sequenced was PBMCs. The receptors were gathered from a man in his forties with rheumatoid arthritis. Both conserved end residues are part of each CDR3. The D gene is left open where the match is weak. Size values are once, few and many counts, or a class for expanded clones, and some rows have none.

d_call	clone_size	cdr3_length	v_call	j_call	cdr3_aa	cdr3_nt
NA	NA	14	TRBV5-1	TRBJ1-4	CASSHGPVEEKLFF	TGCGCCAGCTCTCACGGACCGGTAGAGGAAAAACTGTTTTTT
NA	once	13	TRBV7-9	TRBJ1-1	CASSPSTGVGAFF	TGTGCCAGCAGCCCTAGTACTGGGGTTGGAGCTTTCTTT
TRBD1	NA	15	TRBV7-8	TRBJ2-1	CASTAGGGSYNEQFF	TGTGCCAGCACCGCAGGGGGCGGCTCCTACAATGAGCAGTTCTTC
NA	once	14	TRBV9	TRBJ1-1	CASSDGRENTEAFF	TGTGCCAGCAGCGACGGTCGGGAGAACACTGAAGCTTTCTTT
NA	once	15	TRBV28	TRBJ1-5	CASSPVQAGNQPQHF	TGTGCCAGCAGTCCTGTCCAAGCTGGGAATCAGCCCCAGCATTTT
NA	NA	14	TRBV5-1	TRBJ2-7	CASSRTGTLYEQYF	TGCGCCAGCAGCCGAACCGGGACGCTCTACGAGCAGTACTTC
NA	once	16	TRBV7-2	TRBJ1-5	CASSPRKGLSNQPQHF	TGTGCCAGCAGCCCCCGAAAGGGGTTGAGCAATCAGCCCCAGCATTTT
NA	NA	15	TRBV12-5	TRBJ2-2	CASGLVPERPGELFF	TGTGCTAGTGGTTTGGTACCCGAGAGGCCCGGGGAGCTGTTTTTT
NA	once	15	TRBV18	TRBJ1-1	CASSQLSNRDTEAFF	TGTGCCAGCTCTCAACTTTCTAATCGCGACACTGAAGCTTTCTTT
TRBD2	NA	15	TRBV5-5	TRBJ2-1	CASSLPGLANNEQFF	TGTGCCAGCAGCTTACCGGGACTAGCGAACAATGAGCAGTTCTTC
TRBD1	NA	14	TRBV10-3	TRBJ1-2	CATWTGTNNYGYTF	TGTGCCACATGGACAGGAACGAATAACTATGGCTACACCTTC
NA	NA	14	TRBV19	TRBJ1-4	CASSITRINEKLFF	TGTGCCAGTAGTATAACCCGGATAAATGAAAAACTGTTTTTT
NA	NA	14	TRBV28	TRBJ2-7	CASMRDASSYEQYF	TGTGCCAGCATGAGGGACGCGAGCTCCTACGAGCAGTACTTC
TRBD2	once	14	TRBV19	TRBJ2-3	CASRASGRSDTQYF	TGTGCCAGTAGGGCTAGCGGGAGGTCAGATACGCAGTATTTT
NA	NA	16	TRBV7-6	TRBJ2-1	CASSLVGTSSNNEQFF	TGTGCCAGCAGCTTAGTTGGGACTTCAAGTAACAATGAGCAGTTCTTC
NA	NA	15	TRBV11-2	TRBJ1-5	CASSHGGEGNQPQHF	TGTGCCAGCAGCCACGGGGGGGAGGGCAATCAGCCCCAGCATTTT
NA	NA	13	TRBV6-5	TRBJ1-2	CASSYEAYYGYTF	TGTGCCAGCAGTTACGAGGCCTACTATGGCTACACCTTC
NA	few	15	TRBV27	TRBJ1-2	CASSLSLTGSLGYTF	TGTGCCAGCAGTTTATCCCTCACAGGGTCATTGGGCTACACCTTC
NA	NA	12	TRBV7-9	TRBJ2-7	CASSLREREQYF	TGTGCCAGCAGCTTGAGGGAGCGCGAGCAGTACTTC
NA	NA	16	TRBV7-3	TRBJ2-2	CASSLMARTNTGELFF	TGTGCCAGCAGCTTAATGGCCAGAACGAACACCGGGGAGCTGTTTTTT
TRBD1	NA	12	TRBV7-9	TRBJ1-1	CASSSTGPEAFF	TGTGCCAGCAGTTCGACAGGGCCTGAAGCTTTCTTT